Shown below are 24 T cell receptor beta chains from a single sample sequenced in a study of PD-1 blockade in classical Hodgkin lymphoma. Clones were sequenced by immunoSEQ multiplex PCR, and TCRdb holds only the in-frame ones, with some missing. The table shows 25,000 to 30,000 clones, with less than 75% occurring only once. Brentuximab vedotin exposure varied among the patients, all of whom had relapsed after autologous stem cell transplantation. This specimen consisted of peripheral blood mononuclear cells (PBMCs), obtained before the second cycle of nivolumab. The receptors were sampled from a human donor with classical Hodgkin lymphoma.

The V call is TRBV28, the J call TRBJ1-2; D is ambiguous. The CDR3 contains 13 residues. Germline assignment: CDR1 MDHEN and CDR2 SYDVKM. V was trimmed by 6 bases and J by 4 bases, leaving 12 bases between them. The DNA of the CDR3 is TGTGCCAGCAGATTCCCGGGAGGCTATGGCTACACCTTC. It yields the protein CASRFPGGYGYTF.

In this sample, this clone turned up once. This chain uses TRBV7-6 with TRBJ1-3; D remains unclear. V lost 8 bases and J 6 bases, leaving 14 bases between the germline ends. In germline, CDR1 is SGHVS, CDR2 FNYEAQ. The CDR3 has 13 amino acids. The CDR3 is CASLGFKENTIYF. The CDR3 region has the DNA TGTGCCAGCTTGGGGTTTAAAGAAAACACCATATATTTT. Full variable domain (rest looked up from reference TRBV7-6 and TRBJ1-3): GAGVSQSPRYKVTKRGQDVALRCDPISGHVSLYWYRQALGQGPEFLTYFNYEAQQDKSGLPNDRFSAERPEGSISTLTIQRTEQRDSAMYRCASLGFKENTIYFGEGSWLTVV.

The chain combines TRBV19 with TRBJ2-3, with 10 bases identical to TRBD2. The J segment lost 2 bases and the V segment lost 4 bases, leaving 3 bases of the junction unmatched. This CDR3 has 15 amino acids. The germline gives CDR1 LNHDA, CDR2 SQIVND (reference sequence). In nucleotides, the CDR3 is TGTGCCAGTAGTAAAACTAGCGGGATCACAGATACGCAGTATTTT. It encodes CASSKTSGITDTQYF. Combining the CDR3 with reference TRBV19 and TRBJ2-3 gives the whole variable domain DGGITQSPKYLFRKEGQNVTLSCEQNLNHDAMYWYRQDPGQGLRLIYYSQIVNDFQKGDIAEGYSVSREKKESFPLTVTSAQKNPTAFYLCASSKTSGITDTQYFGPGTRLTVL.

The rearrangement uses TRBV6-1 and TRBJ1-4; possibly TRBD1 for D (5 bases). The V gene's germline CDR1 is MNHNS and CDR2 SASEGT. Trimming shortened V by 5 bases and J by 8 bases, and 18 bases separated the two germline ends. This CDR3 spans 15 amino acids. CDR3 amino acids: CASSLTGTKLEKLFF. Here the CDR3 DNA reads TGTGCCAGCAGTCTCACCGGGACCAAACTCGAAAAACTGTTTTTT.

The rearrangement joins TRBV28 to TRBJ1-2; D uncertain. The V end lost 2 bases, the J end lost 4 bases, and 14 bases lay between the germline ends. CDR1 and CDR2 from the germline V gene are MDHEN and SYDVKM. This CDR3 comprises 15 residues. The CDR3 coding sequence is TGTGCCAGCAGTTTACGCGTACAGAGATTCTATGGCTACACCTTC. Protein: CASSLRVQRFYGYTF.

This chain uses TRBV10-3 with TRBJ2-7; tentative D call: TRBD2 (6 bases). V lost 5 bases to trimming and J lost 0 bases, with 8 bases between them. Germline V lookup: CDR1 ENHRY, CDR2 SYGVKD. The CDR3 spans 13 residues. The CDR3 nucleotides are TGTGCCATCAGTCCGGGACTCTCCTACGAGCAGTACTTC. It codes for CAISPGLSYEQYF.

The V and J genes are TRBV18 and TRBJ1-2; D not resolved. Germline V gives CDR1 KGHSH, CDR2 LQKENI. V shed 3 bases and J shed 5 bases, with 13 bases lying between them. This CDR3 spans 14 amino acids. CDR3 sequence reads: CASSPEVQTYGYTF. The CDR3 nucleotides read TGTGCCAGCTCACCGGAGGTCCAGACGTATGGCTACACCTTC. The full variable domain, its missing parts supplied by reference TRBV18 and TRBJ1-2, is NAGVMQNPRHLVRRRGQEARLRCSPMKGHSHVYWYRQLPEEGLKFMVYLQKENIIDESGMPKERFSAEFPKEGPSILRIQQVVRGDSAAYFCASSPEVQTYGYTFGSGTRLTVV.

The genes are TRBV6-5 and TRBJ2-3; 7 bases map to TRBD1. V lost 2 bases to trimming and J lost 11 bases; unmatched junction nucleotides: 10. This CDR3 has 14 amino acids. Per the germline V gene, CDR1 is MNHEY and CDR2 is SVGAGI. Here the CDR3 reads CASSYDRVRVGQYF. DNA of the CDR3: TGTGCCAGCAGTTACGACAGGGTCCGCGTGGGGCAGTATTTT.

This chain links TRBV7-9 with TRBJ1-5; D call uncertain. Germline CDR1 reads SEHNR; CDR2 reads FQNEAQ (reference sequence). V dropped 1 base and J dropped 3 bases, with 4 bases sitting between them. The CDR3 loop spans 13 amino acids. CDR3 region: CASSLGINQPQHF. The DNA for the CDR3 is TGTGCCAGCAGCTTAGGGATCAATCAGCCCCAGCATTTT.

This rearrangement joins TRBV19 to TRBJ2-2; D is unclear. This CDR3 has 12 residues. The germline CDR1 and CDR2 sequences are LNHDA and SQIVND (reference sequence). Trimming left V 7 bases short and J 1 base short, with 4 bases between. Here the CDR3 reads CASNQNTGELFF. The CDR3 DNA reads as TGTGCCAGTAACCAGAACACCGGGGAGCTGTTTTTT.

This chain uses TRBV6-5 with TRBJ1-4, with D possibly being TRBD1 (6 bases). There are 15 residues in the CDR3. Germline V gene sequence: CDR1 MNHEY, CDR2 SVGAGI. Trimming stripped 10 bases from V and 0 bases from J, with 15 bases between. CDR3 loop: CATKQGLATNEKLFF. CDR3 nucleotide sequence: TGTGCCACCAAACAGGGCTTAGCAACTAATGAAAAACTGTTTTTT.

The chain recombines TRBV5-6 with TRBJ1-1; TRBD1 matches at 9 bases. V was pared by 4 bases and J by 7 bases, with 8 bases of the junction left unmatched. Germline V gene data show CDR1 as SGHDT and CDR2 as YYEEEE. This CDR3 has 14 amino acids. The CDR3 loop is CASSQQGAPHEAFF. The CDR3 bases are TGTGCCAGCAGCCAACAGGGGGCCCCTCATGAAGCTTTCTTT.

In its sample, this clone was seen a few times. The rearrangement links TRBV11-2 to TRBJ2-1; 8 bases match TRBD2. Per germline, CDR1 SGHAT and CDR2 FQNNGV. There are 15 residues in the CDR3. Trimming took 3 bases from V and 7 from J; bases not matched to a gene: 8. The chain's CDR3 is CASSLDPGRGNEQFF. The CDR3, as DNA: TGTGCCAGCAGCTTGGATCCCGGGAGGGGAAATGAGCAGTTCTTC.

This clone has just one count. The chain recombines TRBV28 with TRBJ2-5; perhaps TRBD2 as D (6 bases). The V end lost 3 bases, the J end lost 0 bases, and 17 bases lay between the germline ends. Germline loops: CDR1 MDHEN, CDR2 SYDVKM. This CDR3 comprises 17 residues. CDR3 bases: TGTGCCAGCAGTTTCGGTGGCGGGGCTAGGTACCAAGAGACCCAGTACTTC. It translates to CASSFGGGARYQETQYF.

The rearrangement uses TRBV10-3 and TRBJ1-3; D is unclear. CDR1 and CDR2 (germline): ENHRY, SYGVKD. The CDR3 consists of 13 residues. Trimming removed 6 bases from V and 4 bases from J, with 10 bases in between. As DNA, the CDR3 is TGTGCCATCAGAAACATAGGAGGAAACACCATATATTTT. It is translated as CAIRNIGGNTIYF.

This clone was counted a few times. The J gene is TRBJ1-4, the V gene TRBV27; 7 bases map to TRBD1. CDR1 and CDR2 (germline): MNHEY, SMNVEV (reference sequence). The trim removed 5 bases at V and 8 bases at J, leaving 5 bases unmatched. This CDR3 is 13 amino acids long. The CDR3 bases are TGTGCCAGCAGTAAGCAGGGGGAGGAAAAACTGTTTTTT. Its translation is CASSKQGEEKLFF.

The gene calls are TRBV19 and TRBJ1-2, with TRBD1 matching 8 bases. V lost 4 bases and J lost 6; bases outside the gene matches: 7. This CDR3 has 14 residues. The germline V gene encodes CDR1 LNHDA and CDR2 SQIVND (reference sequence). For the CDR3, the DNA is TGTGCCAGTAGTACACTAGGGACAGGAAATGGCTACACCTTC. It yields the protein CASSTLGTGNGYTF.

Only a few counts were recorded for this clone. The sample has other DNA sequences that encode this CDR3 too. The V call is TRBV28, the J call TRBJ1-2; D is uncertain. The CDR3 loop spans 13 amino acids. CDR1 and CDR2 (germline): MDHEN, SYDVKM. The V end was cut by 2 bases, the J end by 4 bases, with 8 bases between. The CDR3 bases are TGTGCCAGCAGTTTACTGGGAGGCTATGGCTACACCTTC. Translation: CASSLLGGYGYTF.

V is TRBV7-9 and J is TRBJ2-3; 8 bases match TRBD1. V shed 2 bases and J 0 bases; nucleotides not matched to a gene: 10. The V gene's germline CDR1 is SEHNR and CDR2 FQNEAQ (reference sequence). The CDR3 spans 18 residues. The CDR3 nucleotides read TGTGCCAGCAGCTTATACAGGGGGGAAACTTTTAGCACAGATACGCAGTATTTT. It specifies CASSLYRGETFSTDTQYF.

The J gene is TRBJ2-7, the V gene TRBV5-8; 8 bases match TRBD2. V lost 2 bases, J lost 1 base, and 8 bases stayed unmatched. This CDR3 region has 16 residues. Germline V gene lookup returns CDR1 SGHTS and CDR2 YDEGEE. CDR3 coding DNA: TGTGCCAGCAGCTTAAGTAGCGGGACTAGATCCTACGAGCAGTACTTC. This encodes CASSLSSGTRSYEQYF.

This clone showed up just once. The DNA for the CDR3 is TGCGCCAGCAGCTTGGGAGGCGGGTCAGATACGCAGTATTTT. This gives the protein CASSLGGGSDTQYF. The chain links TRBV5-1 to TRBJ2-3, with a tentative D call TRBD2 (5 bases). Per the germline V gene, CDR1 is SGHRS and CDR2 is YFSETQ. With 0 bases removed from V and 4 bases from J, the gap between germline ends came to 9 bases. CDR3 length: 14 amino acids.

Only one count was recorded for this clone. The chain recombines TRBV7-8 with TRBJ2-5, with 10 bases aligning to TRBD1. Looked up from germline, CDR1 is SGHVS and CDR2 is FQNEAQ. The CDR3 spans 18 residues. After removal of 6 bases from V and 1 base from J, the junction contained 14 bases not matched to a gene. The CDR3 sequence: CASSQTGGSGLLQETQYF. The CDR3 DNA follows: TGTGCCAGCAGTCAGACAGGGGGCTCTGGGCTGCTCCAAGAGACCCAGTACTTC.

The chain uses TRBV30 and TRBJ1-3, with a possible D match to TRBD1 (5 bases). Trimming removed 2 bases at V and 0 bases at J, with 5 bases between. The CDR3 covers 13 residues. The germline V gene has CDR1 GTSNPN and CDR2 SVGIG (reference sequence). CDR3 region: CAWSRGSGNTIYF. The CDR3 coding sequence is TGTGCCTGGAGTAGGGGCTCTGGAAACACCATATATTTT.

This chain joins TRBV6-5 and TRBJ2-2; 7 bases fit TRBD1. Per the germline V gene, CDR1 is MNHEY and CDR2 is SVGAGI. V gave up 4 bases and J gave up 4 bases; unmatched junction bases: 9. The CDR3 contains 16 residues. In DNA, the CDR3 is TGTGCCAGCAGTTCCCACAGGGGATTTGGCACCGGGGAGCTGTTTTTT. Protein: CASSSHRGFGTGELFF.